These 29 T cell receptor beta chains were all obtained from the same sample, sequenced in a study of T cell clonality in common variable immunodeficiency. The protocol was immunoSEQ multiplex PCR, while the TCRdb copy is restricted to in-frame clones and leaves out a portion. The specimen has about 50,000 clones, none found just once. Specimen: peripheral blood mononuclear cells. The receptors originated from a person between 18 and 75 years old in good health.

A few counts support this clone. The sequence runs out 3 residues before the end of the CDR3; the remainder is reconstructed from the germline J gene. This rearrangement joins TRBV20-1 to TRBJ2-3; D is tentatively TRBD1 or TRBD2 (6 bases each). The V gene's germline CDR1 is DFQATT and CDR2 SNEGSKA (reference sequence). The CDR3 has 14 residues. The V end lost 3 bases, the J end lost 5 bases, and 15 bases lay between the germline ends. CDR3 amino acids: CSASQRGGGDTQYF. The sequenced CDR3 bases are TGCAGTGCTAGTCAAAGAGGAGGGGGAGATACG.

There are many counts of this clone. The CDR3 goes on 3 residues after the read ends, and that part is filled in from the germline J gene. The genes are TRBV2 and TRBJ2-1; D gene uncertain. The CDR3 is 14 amino acids. The germline V and J ends were trimmed by 4 bases and 8 bases, with 15 bases remaining between them. CDR1 and CDR2 from the germline V gene are SNHLY and FYNNEI. The CDR3 loop reads CASSGLSTVDEQFF. The CDR3 DNA, read in part, is TGTGCCAGCAGTGGCCTTTCCACGGTCGATGAG.

For this clone: Coverage ceases 3 residues before the CDR3 finishes, and the germline J gene fills in the end. The V gene is TRBV7-9, the J gene TRBJ2-2, with TRBD2 matching over 7 bases. Germline CDR1 is SEHNR and CDR2 is FQNEAQ (reference sequence). The length of the CDR3 is 15 residues. Incomplete CDR3 DNA: TGTGCCAGCAGTCCACGCAGCGGGGCGGGTGAAAAG. Amino acids: CASSPRSGAGEK. The full CDR3 protein is CASSPRSGAGEKLFF.

This clone was seen more than once but under ten times. The read halts 3 residues ahead of the CDR3 end, with the missing end drawn from the germline J gene. The rearrangement joins TRBV6-8 to TRBJ2-7; 10 bases are a match to TRBD2. V shed 3 bases, J shed 3 bases, and the junction held 8 bases outside the gene matches. Germline CDR1 and CDR2: MNHGY and SAAAGT. The CDR3 length is 16 residues. The CDR3 protein is CASSYDRTSGFYEQYF. The sequenced part of the CDR3 DNA is TGTGCCAGCAGTTATGATCGGACTAGCGGATTCTACGAG.

This clone showed up many times. The read ends 3 residues before the CDR3 terminus; that terminus is restored from the germline J gene. The J gene is TRBJ2-3, the V gene TRBV20-1; no definite D call. V lost 6 bases and J lost 1, with 5 bases in between. This CDR3 is built from 11 residues. In germline, CDR1 is DFQATT, CDR2 SNEGSKA (reference sequence). CDR3 residues: CSAGRTDTQYF. The part of the CDR3 DNA that was read is TGCAGTGCGGGCCGCACAGATACG.

As concerns this clone: The read ends 3 residues shy of where the CDR3 ends; the end is completed using the germline J gene. The V and J genes are TRBV7-9 and TRBJ2-3; D uncertain. Germline CDR1 SEHNR, CDR2 FQNEAQ (reference sequence). There are 12 residues in the CDR3. The DNA read from the CDR3 is TGTGCCAGCAGCTTAGTAGAAGGGACG. Residues: CASSLVEGT. In full, the CDR3 is CASSLVEGTQYF.

This clone has a count of ten or more. Sequencing ends 3 residues short of the CDR3 end; the germline J gene provides the rest. This sequence joins TRBV19 and TRBJ2-6; D uncertain. The germline gives CDR1 LNHDA, CDR2 SQIVND (reference sequence). The V end lost 9 bases, the J end lost 9 bases, and 18 bases lay between the germline ends. The CDR3 has 14 residues. The part of the CDR3 DNA that was read is TGTGCCAGCCTCCCATCGTTAGGGTTCAACGTC. This translates into CASLPSLGFNV. In full, the CDR3 is CASLPSLGFNVLTF.

This clone was counted many times. Coverage ceases 3 residues before the CDR3 finishes, and the germline J gene fills in the end. J is TRBJ2-3 and V is TRBV19; D perhaps matches TRBD2 (5 bases). The ends were cut back, 3 bases at V and 5 bases at J, with 15 bases in the middle. The CDR3 runs to 15 residues. Germline V gene lookup returns CDR1 LNHDA and CDR2 SQIVND (reference sequence). CDR3 loop: CASSIKRMFGDTQYF. Partial CDR3 DNA: TGTGCCAGTAGTATCAAGCGGATGTTCGGAGATACG.

For this clone: The CDR3 end is not reached by the read, which stops 3 residues before it; the germline J gene fills it in. The chain recombines TRBV7-9 with TRBJ2-3, with D possibly being TRBD2 (6 bases). CDR1 SEHNR and CDR2 FQNEAQ come from the germline V gene (reference sequence). V lost 4 bases and J 0 bases, leaving 11 bases between the germline ends. This CDR3 is built from 15 residues. The part of the CDR3 DNA that was read is TGTGCCAGCAGCTCGTGGGGACTTAGCACAGATACG. Translating gives CASSSWGLSTDT. The whole CDR3 sequence reads CASSSWGLSTDTQYF. Full variable domain (outside the CDR3, taken from reference TRBV7-9 and TRBJ2-3): DTGVSQNPRHKITKRGQNVTFRCDPISEHNRLYWYRQTLGQGPEFLTYFQNEAQLEKSRLLSDRFSAERPKGSFSTLEIQRTEQGDSAMYLCASSSWGLSTDTQYFGPGTRLTVL.

This clone came up many times. The CDR3 loop reads CASSRQLAGGGNEQFF. The CDR3 DNA, read in part, is TGTGCCAGCAGCCGCCAACTAGCGGGGGGCGGGAATGAG. The chain links TRBV7-8 to TRBJ2-1; the match to TRBD2 covers 12 bases. The CDR3 is cut off 3 residues early in the read; its end comes from the germline J gene. Per germline, CDR1 SGHVS and CDR2 FQNEAQ. CDR3 length: 16 residues. V shed 5 bases, J shed 7 bases, and the junction held 9 bases outside the gene matches.

This clone appeared many times. The read ends 3 residues early relative to the CDR3; the germline J gene fills the gap. V usage is TRBV5-6 and J usage is TRBJ2-2; D perhaps matches TRBD1 (6 bases). Germline CDR1 SGHDT, CDR2 YYEEEE. V lost 3 bases to trimming and J lost 3 bases, with 9 bases between them. This CDR3 has 14 residues. CDR3 protein: CASSWDTYTGELFF. CDR3 DNA (partial): TGTGCCAGCAGCTGGGACACCTACACCGGGGAG.

CDR3 loop: CASSFYNSPLFF. The CDR3 bases that were read are TGTGCCAGCAGCTTCTATAATTCACCA. The V and J genes are TRBV7-3 and TRBJ1-4; D is unresolved. The CDR3 end lies 3 residues beyond the end of the read and is filled in from the germline J gene. The germline V gene has CDR1 SGHTA and CDR2 FQGTGA. The CDR3 spans 12 residues.

This clone has ten or more counts. One junction end disagrees with the germline gene, perhaps due to a read error. The CDR3 end is not reached by the read, which stops 3 residues before it; the germline J gene fills it in. The chain links TRBV7-2 to TRBJ2-5, with a possible D match to TRBD1 (5 bases). The CDR3 extends over 13 amino acids. Germline loops: CDR1 SGHTA, CDR2 FQGNSA. CDR3 residues: CANSFDSQETQYF. The sequenced part of the CDR3 DNA is TGTGCCAACAGCTTCGACAGCCAAGAGACC.

This clone has at least ten counts. With the read ending 3 residues before the CDR3 end, the germline J gene is used to fill in that end. The rearrangement joins TRBV6-9 to TRBJ2-5, with 12 bases aligning to TRBD2. The ends lost 6 bases at V and 5 bases at J; junction bases unmatched: 16. CDR1 is MNHGY and CDR2 is SVAAGI in the germline V gene. The CDR3 sequence is 18 residues long. The CDR3 bases that were read are TGTGCCAGCAGAACCCACCTAGCGGGAGGGCCTCGCGGGGAGACC. As protein: CASRTHLAGGPRGET. The complete CDR3 reads CASRTHLAGGPRGETQYF.

This clone was recorded at least ten times. The read ends 3 residues before the CDR3 terminus; that terminus is restored from the germline J gene. The J gene is TRBJ2-7, the V gene TRBV20-1; 9 nucleotides match TRBD2. With 3 bases clipped from V and 0 bases from J, the junction kept 9 bases outside the gene matches. From germline, CDR1 is DFQATT and CDR2 SNEGSKA (reference sequence). The CDR3 runs to 16 residues. The sequenced CDR3 bases are TGCAGTGCTAGGGAATTTAGCGGGAGATCCTCCTACGAG. Translation: CSAREFSGRSSYE. The entire CDR3 protein reads CSAREFSGRSSYEQYF.

This clone came up many times. The CDR3 is cut off 3 residues early in the read; its end comes from the germline J gene. The chain employs TRBV10-3 and TRBJ1-2, with 7 positions matching TRBD1. Germline V gene sequence: CDR1 ENHRY, CDR2 SYGVKD. The CDR3 runs 13 residues. The covered CDR3 bases are TGTGCCATCAGTCCAGGGGGATTGGGAGGC. It codes for CAISPGGLGG. The entire CDR3 sequence reads CAISPGGLGGYTF.

This clone has a count of ten or more. The read gets to within 3 residues of the CDR3 end, and the germline J gene fills in the rest. The chain carries TRBV18 and TRBJ2-7; 7 nucleotides align to TRBD2. This CDR3 comprises 14 residues. Germline CDR1 reads KGHSH; CDR2 reads LQKENI. V was pared by 6 bases and J by 2 bases, with 7 bases of the junction left unmatched. The CDR3 reads CASSPERGPYEQYF. The covered CDR3 bases are TGTGCCAGCTCCCCCGAGCGGGGACCCTACGAG.

This clone was picked up many times. The DNA ends 3 residues before the CDR3 does, and the rest of the CDR3 is filled in from the germline J gene. This chain links TRBV4-1 with TRBJ1-5, with TRBD1 matching over 9 bases. V trimming: 0 bases; J trimming: 5 bases; junction bases outside the gene matches: 2. Per the germline V gene, CDR1 is MGHRA and CDR2 is YSYEKL. CDR3 length equals 15 residues. The CDR3 protein is CASSQEGQGHQPQHF. CDR3 bases read: TGCGCCAGCAGCCAAGAGGGACAGGGACATCAGCCC.

This clone came up many times. The sequenced fragment ends 3 residues before the CDR3 boundary, so the rest is inferred from the germline J gene. The chain recombines TRBV20-1 with TRBJ1-2, with a tentative D call TRBD1 (6 bases). The CDR3 runs to 17 residues. In germline, CDR1 is DFQATT, CDR2 SNEGSKA (reference sequence). Trimming pared 0 bases from V and 4 bases from J, leaving 21 bases between. CDR3: CSARDLGAGAGAYGYTF. CDR3 bases read: TGCAGTGCTAGAGATCTGGGGGCGGGCGCCGGGGCCTATGGC.

This clone was detected a few times. Read sequence stops 3 residues before the CDR3 end, and the germline J gene provides the missing end. The genes are TRBV19 and TRBJ2-7; D is possibly TRBD2 (5 bases). Germline V gene data show CDR1 as LNHDA and CDR2 as SQIVND (reference sequence). Trimming left V 5 bases short and J 5 bases short, with 10 bases between. CDR3 length equals 12 residues. The sequenced CDR3 bases are TGTGCCAGTAGTGTCCCGGGGAACGAG. Its protein is CASSVPGNE. The whole CDR3 sequence reads CASSVPGNEQYF.

As to this clone: The DNA ends 3 residues before the CDR3 does, and the rest of the CDR3 is filled in from the germline J gene. V gene TRBV5-6 combines with J gene TRBJ2-7; D is possibly TRBD1 (6 bases). The CDR3 spans 15 residues. V shed 5 bases and J shed 2 bases, with 17 bases lying between them. CDR1 SGHDT and CDR2 YYEEEE come from the germline V gene. The CDR3 bases that were read are TGTGCCAGCAGTCCCGGCCTCGGGACAACCTACGAG. It is translated as CASSPGLGTTYE. The entire CDR3 sequence reads CASSPGLGTTYEQYF.

This clone was observed many times. The read ends 3 residues before the CDR3 terminus; that terminus is restored from the germline J gene. This sequence joins TRBV5-6 and TRBJ1-1, with 7 nucleotides matching TRBD1. The CDR3 sequence is 15 residues long. After removal of 4 bases from V and 5 bases from J, the junction contained 11 bases not matched to a gene. Germline V gene sequence: CDR1 SGHDT, CDR2 YYEEEE. The CDR3 sequence is CASSMRGRVRTEAFF. The part of the CDR3 DNA that was read is TGTGCCAGCAGCATGAGGGGGCGCGTTAGGACTGAA.

This clone appeared many times. Read sequence stops 3 residues before the CDR3 end, and the germline J gene provides the missing end. This chain uses TRBV18 with TRBJ2-1; TRBD2 matches at 9 bases. J gave up 7 bases and V 6 bases, and 7 bases lay outside the gene matches. The CDR3 length is 14 residues. Germline V lookup: CDR1 KGHSH, CDR2 LQKENI. The CDR3 DNA, read in part, is TGTGCCAGCTCTAGCGGGAGCTTATATAATGAG. Protein: CASSSGSLYNE. The full CDR3 is CASSSGSLYNEQFF.

This clone appeared a few times. The sequenced fragment ends 3 residues before the CDR3 boundary, so the rest is inferred from the germline J gene. The chain carries TRBV6-1 and TRBJ2-7, with D perhaps matching TRBD2 (6 bases). Per germline, CDR1 MNHNS and CDR2 SASEGT. The CDR3 loop spans 14 amino acids. With 3 bases removed from V and 3 bases from J, the gap between germline ends came to 12 bases. The CDR3 loop is CASSDGAGLYEQYF. The CDR3 bases that were read are TGTGCCAGCAGTGACGGCGCGGGACTCTACGAG.

This clone was picked up many times. From the germline J gene comes the end of the CDR3, since the read stops 3 residues before it. The chain combines TRBV19 with TRBJ1-6, with no clear D. Per the germline V gene, CDR1 is LNHDA and CDR2 is SQIVND (reference sequence). The CDR3 extends over 14 amino acids. Trimming pared 8 bases from V and 0 bases from J, leaving 8 bases between. The chain's CDR3 is CASRHSSYNSPLHF. CDR3 DNA, as far as it was read: TGTGCCAGTCGTCATAGCTCCTATAATTCACCC.

This clone was picked up many times. The read ends 3 residues shy of where the CDR3 ends; the end is completed using the germline J gene. The V gene is TRBV19, the J gene TRBJ1-2; possible D gene TRBD1, 5 bases. CDR1 and CDR2 from the germline V gene are LNHDA and SQIVND (reference sequence). CDR3 length: 13 residues. The CDR3 DNA, read in part, is TGTGCCAGTAGTATAGTGGGGCTCGGAGGC. Translated, it gives CASSIVGLGG. The entire CDR3 is CASSIVGLGGYTF. Full variable domain (rest looked up from reference TRBV19 and TRBJ1-2): DGGITQSPKYLFRKEGQNVTLSCEQNLNHDAMYWYRQDPGQGLRLIYYSQIVNDFQKGDIAEGYSVSREKKESFPLTVTSAQKNPTAFYLCASSIVGLGGYTFGSGTRLTVV.

This clone was picked up many times. With the read ending 3 residues before the CDR3 end, the germline J gene is used to fill in that end. The chain uses TRBV6-2 or TRBV6-3 and TRBJ1-2; 11 nucleotides match TRBD1. The J segment lost 7 bases and the V segment lost 2 bases, leaving 6 bases of the junction unmatched. Germline V gene lookup returns CDR1 MNHEY and CDR2 SVGEGT. This CDR3 spans 15 amino acids. The CDR3 bases that were read are TGTGCCAGCAGTTACGGGGACAGGGGGGGAGTTGGC. Protein sequence: CASSYGDRGGVG. The entire CDR3 protein reads CASSYGDRGGVGYTF.

This clone showed up many times. The CDR3 goes on 3 residues after the read ends, and that part is filled in from the germline J gene. The chain links TRBV29-1 to TRBJ2-3; a possible D gene is TRBD1 (5 bases). V was clipped by 4 bases and J by 0 bases, with 8 bases between them. Germline V gene data show CDR1 as SQVTM and CDR2 as ANQGSEA. CDR3 length: 13 amino acids. CDR3 protein: CSVVDRSTDTQYF. The DNA read from the CDR3 is TGCAGCGTTGTAGACAGAAGCACAGATACG.

This clone showed up just a few times. The read stops 3 residues short of the end of the CDR3; the missing end is completed from the germline J gene. The genes are TRBV7-9 and TRBJ2-1; 8 positions agree with TRBD2. CDR3 length equals 13 residues. The J segment lost 6 bases and the V segment lost 11 bases, leaving 9 bases of the junction unmatched. The V gene's germline CDR1 is SEHNR and CDR2 FQNEAQ (reference sequence). CDR3 DNA, as far as it was read: TGTGCCTTTGGGACTAGTCGCGGCAATGAG. It is translated as CAFGTSRGNE. The complete CDR3 reads CAFGTSRGNEQFF.